This is a list of T cell receptor beta chains from one sample in a study of OX40 agonist ivuxolimab in advanced cancers. Sequenced by immunoSEQ multiplex PCR; TCRdb stores in-frame clones only, minus some. There are some 31,000 clones in the sample; over 75% occur only once, and roughly 27% lies in the top ten. The sequencing here drew on CD4+ or CD8+ T cells sorted from blood, taken in a trial of the OX40 agonist ivuxolimab. These TCRs come from an adult with an advanced solid tumor such as melanoma, head and neck, liver or kidney cancer. Both conserved end residues are part of each CDR3. A D gene is named only where the DNA matches it firmly. Clone size is given for some rows only: seen once, a few or many times, or a class if the clone is expanded.

D gene: TRBD1
J gene: TRBJ2-2
clone size: -
V gene: TRBV19
CDR3 DNA: TGTGCCAGTACCTTGATCCGGGACAGGGGGCCCCCTCGCACCGGGGAGCTGTTTTTT
CDR3 protein: CASTLIRDRGPPRTGELFF

D gene: -
J gene: TRBJ2-7
clone size: -
V gene: TRBV7-9
CDR3 DNA: TGTGCCAGCAGCTACAGGGCGCCCGGCTACGAGCAGTACTTC
CDR3 protein: CASSYRAPGYEQYF

D gene: TRBD1
J gene: TRBJ2-2
clone size: -
V gene: TRBV5-1
CDR3 DNA: TGCGCCAGCAGCTTGGAAGGACAGGGTATCCCCGGGGAGCTGTTTTTT
CDR3 protein: CASSLEGQGIPGELFF

D gene: -
J gene: TRBJ2-1
clone size: -
V gene: TRBV7-2
CDR3 DNA: TGTGCCAGCAGCTCCAGTAGGGGTGGATACAATGAGCAGTTCTTC
CDR3 protein: CASSSSRGGYNEQFF

D gene: -
J gene: TRBJ2-3
clone size: -
V gene: TRBV11-2
CDR3 DNA: TGTGCCAGCAGCTCGGGACCTGCTGATACGCAGTATTTT
CDR3 protein: CASSSGPADTQYF

D gene: TRBD2
J gene: TRBJ2-3
clone size: -
V gene: TRBV6-1
CDR3 DNA: TGTGCCAGCAGTGCTAGCGGGAGGGCCGGGACGCAGTATTTT
CDR3 protein: CASSASGRAGTQYF

D gene: -
J gene: TRBJ1-2
clone size: -
V gene: TRBV6-5
CDR3 DNA: TGTGCCAGCAGTTACGGACGGGGCGCGGGCTACACCTTC
CDR3 protein: CASSYGRGAGYTF

D gene: TRBD2
J gene: TRBJ2-1
clone size: few
V gene: TRBV28
CDR3 DNA: TGTGCCAGCCCGGTGGCCCGGACTAGCGGGGGATCGTACAATGAGCAGTTCTTC
CDR3 protein: CASPVARTSGGSYNEQFF

D gene: -
J gene: TRBJ2-5
clone size: -
V gene: TRBV14
CDR3 DNA: TGTGCCAGCAGCTATATGGAGACCCAGTACTTC
CDR3 protein: CASSYMETQYF

D gene: TRBD2
J gene: TRBJ2-1
clone size: -
V gene: TRBV5-6
CDR3 DNA: TGTGCCAGCAGCTGGGGTAGCGGGAGTGGCAATGAGCAGTTCTTC
CDR3 protein: CASSWGSGSGNEQFF